These T cell receptor beta chains were read from a single sample in a study of cytotoxic CD8 clonotypes in ibrutinib-treated CLL. TCRdb's copy holds only in-frame clones and misses some; the assay was immunoSEQ multiplex PCR. The sample lists fewer than 300,000 clones, less than 85% seen once, with about 5.3% in the top ten. The source was PBMCs, collected at disease progression, from a patient treated with ibrutinib. The receptors come from a human donor with chronic lymphocytic leukemia. CDR3s include the opening cysteine and the closing phenylalanine or tryptophan. D genes are given only for firm matches. Some rows have no size entry. The others give once, few or many, or a class for an expanded clone.

CDR3aa,CDR3nt,j_gene,abundance,v_gene,d_gene
CASSLSVHYEQYF,TGTGCCAGCAGCTTGTCCGTCCACTACGAGCAGTACTTC,TRBJ2-7,NA,TRBV7-2,NA
CASSVRGGGTEAFF,TGTGCCAGCAGCGTAAGGGGAGGTGGCACTGAAGCTTTCTTT,TRBJ1-1,NA,TRBV13,NA
CASSVATGAIPYTIYF,TGTGCCAGCAGCGTAGCTACGGGGGCTATCCCCTACACCATATATTTT,TRBJ1-3,NA,TRBV9,NA
CASSISGTYEQYF,TGTGCCAGTAGTATATCAGGTACCTACGAGCAGTACTTC,TRBJ2-7,NA,TRBV19,NA
CASSSWTSGGPYNEQFF,TGTGCCAGCAGCTCCTGGACTAGCGGGGGCCCATACAATGAGCAGTTCTTC,TRBJ2-1,NA,TRBV11-2,TRBD2
CASSLWTVYNEQFF,TGTGCCAGCAGCCTATGGACGGTATACAATGAGCAGTTCTTC,TRBJ2-1,once,TRBV5-6,NA
CATWSLNKNTGELFF,TGTGCCACGTGGTCCCTGAACAAGAACACCGGGGAGCTGTTTTTT,TRBJ2-2,few,TRBV7-8,NA
CASSFRGRTGELFF,TGTGCCAGCAGTTTCAGGGGTCGGACCGGGGAGCTGTTTTTT,TRBJ2-2,NA,TRBV28,NA
CASSYVGLAKETQYF,TGTGCCAGCAGTTACGTCGGACTAGCGAAAGAGACCCAGTACTTC,TRBJ2-5,NA,TRBV6-5,TRBD2
CASSGRGSAYGYTF,TGCGCCAGCAGTGGAAGGGGATCGGCGTACGGCTACACCTTC,TRBJ1-2,NA,TRBV4-3,NA
CASSQERNQPQHF,TGCGCCAGCAGCCAAGAAAGGAATCAGCCCCAGCATTTT,TRBJ1-5,NA,TRBV4-1,NA
CASSLGDRGGQEPQHF,TGTGCCAGCAGCTTAGGGGACCGCGGGGGGCAGGAGCCCCAGCATTTT,TRBJ1-5,NA,TRBV7-4,NA
CATQGQSRNNEQFF,TGTGCCACCCAGGGCCAGTCTCGGAACAATGAGCAGTTCTTC,TRBJ2-1,once,TRBV27,NA
CASSPTSGGNSPLHF,TGTGCCAGCAGCCCAACGTCAGGGGGCAATTCACCCCTCCACTTT,TRBJ1-6,NA,TRBV11-2,TRBD1
CASSRGEATDTQYF,TGTGCCAGCAGCCGCGGTGAGGCCACAGATACGCAGTATTTT,TRBJ2-3,NA,TRBV7-2,NA
CASSGQGPEAFF,TGTGCCAGCAGTGGACAGGGGCCTGAAGCTTTCTTT,TRBJ1-1,NA,TRBV6-6,TRBD1
CASSVQGSGNTIYF,TGTGCCAGCAGCGTACAGGGCTCTGGAAACACCATATATTTT,TRBJ1-3,NA,TRBV28,NA
CASAGMAQYF,TGTGCCAGTGCCGGCATGGCCCAGTACTTC,TRBJ2-5,NA,TRBV19,NA
CASSDRFRGSREKLFF,TGTGCCAGCAGTGACCGGTTCAGGGGGTCGCGGGAAAAACTGTTTTTT,TRBJ1-4,NA,TRBV6-4,TRBD1
CATGYTSGGETDTQYF,TGCGCCACCGGCTACACTAGCGGGGGGGAAACAGATACGCAGTATTTT,TRBJ2-3,NA,TRBV10-2,TRBD2
CASSLGGVETQYF,TGTGCCAGCAGCTTAGGAGGGGTGGAGACCCAGTACTTC,TRBJ2-5,once,TRBV7-9,NA
CASSKLAGSETQYF,TGTGCCAGCAGTAAACTAGCGGGATCTGAGACCCAGTACTTC,TRBJ2-5,NA,TRBV6-5,TRBD2
CSVEDGASWSTDTQYF,TGCAGCGTTGAAGATGGCGCTAGCTGGTCCACAGATACGCAGTATTTT,TRBJ2-3,NA,TRBV29-1,NA
CASSFDRTNEQYF,TGCGCCAGCAGCTTCGACAGGACTAACGAGCAGTACTTC,TRBJ2-7,NA,TRBV5-1,NA